Listed here are 31 T cell receptor beta chains from one sample, sequenced in a study of blood T cell repertoires in COVID-19. TCRdb keeps only in-frame clones here, not all; method: immunoSEQ multiplex PCR. Of almost 400,000 clones listed, over 75% were seen once; the top ten hold over 2%. Material: peripheral blood. The origin of the receptors is an older woman with COVID-19, enrolled during active disease.

CDR3 residues: CASSPPSGVGEQFF. In DNA, the CDR3 is TGTGCCAGCTCACCACCTTCGGGGGTCGGTGAGCAGTTCTTC. This rearrangement joins TRBV18 to TRBJ2-1, with a weak D call TRBD2 (6 bases). The CDR3 spans 14 residues. Germline V gene sequence: CDR1 KGHSH, CDR2 LQKENI. The ends were cut back, 0 bases at V and 9 bases at J, with 12 bases in the middle.

The rearrangement links TRBV7-6 to TRBJ2-5; D may be TRBD1 (5 bases). Germline V gene sequence: CDR1 SGHVS, CDR2 FNYEAQ. This CDR3 is 15 amino acids long. The V end was cut by 5 bases, the J end by 1 base, with 14 bases between. The CDR3 sequence is CASSAGQGTQETQYF. For the CDR3, the DNA is TGTGCCAGCAGCGCCGGCCAGGGAACCCAAGAGACCCAGTACTTC.

For the CDR3, the DNA is TGTGCCAGCAGCTCCAGCAGACAGTTCTCTGGGGCCAACGTCCTGACTTTC. Amino acids: CASSSSRQFSGANVLTF. The chain is built from TRBV5-5 and TRBJ2-6, with D possibly matching TRBD1 (5 bases). Trimming stripped 3 bases from V and 0 bases from J, with 13 bases between. The length of the CDR3 is 17 residues. CDR1 is SGHKS and CDR2 is YYEKEE in the germline V gene (reference sequence).

The chain couples TRBV25-1 to TRBJ2-2; TRBD2 aligns across 13 bases. The V segment lost 8 bases and the J segment 4 bases; nucleotides outside the gene matches: 7. CDR1 MGHDK and CDR2 SYGVNS come from the germline V gene. The CDR3 runs 16 residues. Here the CDR3 reads CASARGLAGSTGELFF. CDR3 coding DNA: TGTGCCAGCGCCCGGGGACTAGCGGGGAGCACCGGGGAGCTGTTTTTT.

This chain uses TRBV10-3 with TRBJ1-1; 8 bases fit TRBD1. This CDR3 is built from 13 residues. V lost 6 bases, J lost 4 bases, and 4 bases stayed unmatched. CDR1 and CDR2 from the germline V gene are ENHRY and SYGVKD. This chain's CDR3 is CAIRDRAATEAFF. CDR3 coding DNA: TGTGCCATCAGGGACAGGGCGGCCACTGAAGCTTTCTTT.

The chain combines TRBV27 with TRBJ1-2, with unresolved D. The CDR3 sequence is 16 residues long. Looked up from germline, CDR1 is MNHEY and CDR2 is SMNVEV (reference sequence). The V gene lost 5 bases and the J gene lost 4 bases, with 20 bases spanning the gap. DNA for the CDR3: TGTGCCAGCAGTCCCACATACAGAGACGGAAGCTATGGCTACACCTTC. Its protein product is CASSPTYRDGSYGYTF.

The chain combines TRBV10-1 with TRBJ2-5; 9 positions agree with TRBD2. V trimming: 0 bases; J trimming: 3 bases; junction bases outside the gene matches: 2. The germline V gene has CDR1 WNHNN and CDR2 SYGVQD (reference sequence). This CDR3 comprises 15 residues. DNA of the CDR3: TGCGCCAGCAGTGAGTCGGGGACTAGCAAAGAGACCCAGTACTTC. It yields the protein CASSESGTSKETQYF.

V and J are TRBV19 and TRBJ2-7; D gene ambiguous. CDR3 length equals 13 residues. Germline V gene data show CDR1 as LNHDA and CDR2 as SQIVND (reference sequence). The V end lost 0 bases, the J end lost 5 bases, and 8 bases lay between the germline ends. The CDR3 region has the DNA TGTGCCAGTAGTATAGACACGGTTAACGAGCAGTACTTC. Amino acid sequence: CASSIDTVNEQYF.

CDR3 sequence: CASSSPGQFTEAFF. The CDR3, as DNA: TGTGCCAGCAGTTCCCCGGGACAGTTCACTGAAGCTTTCTTT. The chain has TRBV6-5 and TRBJ1-1, with 7 positions matching TRBD1. J gave up 4 bases and V 4 bases, and 6 bases lay outside the gene matches. CDR3 length: 14 amino acids. Germline lookup yields CDR1 MNHEY and CDR2 SVGAGI.

The V gene is TRBV14, the J gene TRBJ1-1; D remains ambiguous. In germline, CDR1 is SGHDN, CDR2 FVKESK. This CDR3 spans 13 amino acids. V was trimmed by 2 bases and J by 0 bases, leaving 4 bases between them. CDR3 nucleotides: TGTGCCAGCAGCCAATTCGTGAACACTGAAGCTTTCTTT. Its protein is CASSQFVNTEAFF.

Details on this clone: Within the sample, other DNA sequences also encode this same CDR3. This chain links TRBV18 with TRBJ2-5; a possible D gene is TRBD1 (6 bases). With 2 bases removed from V and 5 bases from J, the gap between germline ends came to 9 bases. The CDR3 sequence is 13 residues long. The germline CDR1 and CDR2 sequences are KGHSH and LQKENI. This chain's CDR3 is CASSPGGGETQYF. The CDR3 DNA follows: TGTGCCAGCTCACCAGGGGGCGGCGAGACCCAGTACTTC.

The chain couples TRBV5-6 to TRBJ2-5; tentatively, D is TRBD1 (5 bases). The CDR3 sequence is 13 residues long. The germline V and J ends were trimmed by 3 bases and 3 bases, with 9 bases remaining between them. Germline V gene data show CDR1 as SGHDT and CDR2 as YYEEEE. Here the CDR3 reads CASSSTVEETQYF. The CDR3 nucleotides read TGTGCCAGCAGCTCGACAGTGGAAGAGACCCAGTACTTC.

This clone has just one count. This chain joins TRBV28 and TRBJ2-2; D gene unclear. The CDR3 length is 11 residues. V lost 3 bases and J lost 8, with 4 bases in between. The germline gives CDR1 MDHEN, CDR2 SYDVKM. The CDR3 bases are TGTGCCAGCAGTTTTGTAGGGGAGCTGTTTTTT. Translation gives CASSFVGELFF. Full variable domain (missing parts from reference TRBV28 and TRBJ2-2): DVKVTQSSRYLVKRTGEKVFLECVQDMDHENMFWYRQDPGLGLRLIYFSYDVKMKEKGDIPEGYSVSREKKERFSLILESASTNQTSMYLCASSFVGELFFGEGSRLTVL.

The chain has TRBV6-5 and TRBJ1-2, with 7 bases aligning to TRBD1. This CDR3 has 13 residues. V lost 11 bases, J lost 5 bases, and 11 bases stayed unmatched. CDR1 MNHEY and CDR2 SVGAGI come from the germline V gene. CDR3 loop: CAARDSLGYGYTF. The CDR3 DNA sequence: TGTGCCGCACGGGACAGCCTAGGGTATGGCTACACCTTC.

This sequence joins TRBV2 and TRBJ1-2; 8 bases match TRBD1. Trimming took 6 bases from V and 4 from J; bases not matched to a gene: 1. The CDR3 length is 12 residues. Germline V gene sequence: CDR1 SNHLY, CDR2 FYNNEI. The CDR3 spells CASRQGVYGYTF. DNA for the CDR3: TGTGCCAGCAGACAGGGGGTCTATGGCTACACCTTC. The whole variable domain, remainder taken from reference TRBV2 and TRBJ1-2, is EPEVTQTPSHQVTQMGQEVILRCVPISNHLYFYWYRQILGQKVEFLVSFYNNEISEKSEIFDDQFSVERPDGSNFTLKIRSTKLEDSAMYFCASRQGVYGYTFGSGTRLTVV.

CDR3 in DNA: TGTGCCAGCAGCTTAGCTAGCGGGGGGGCCTACGAGCAGTACTTC. Encoded protein: CASSLASGGAYEQYF. The V gene is TRBV7-9, the J gene TRBJ2-7, with 11 positions matching TRBD2. The CDR3 sequence is 15 residues long. V trimming: 0 bases; J trimming: 2 bases; junction bases outside the gene matches: 0. Germline V gene data show CDR1 as SEHNR and CDR2 as FQNEAQ (reference sequence).

This sequence joins TRBV7-9 and TRBJ2-7; D is uncertain. The V and J ends lost 5 bases and 0 bases respectively, with 5 bases between them. CDR1 is SEHNR, CDR2 FQNEAQ, per germline (reference sequence). The CDR3 is 12 amino acids. Here the CDR3 DNA reads TGTGCCAGCAGCGCTAGCTCCTACGAGCAGTACTTC. Translating gives CASSASSYEQYF.

CDR3 amino acids: CASSTKASGGTYEQYF. In DNA, the CDR3 is TGCGCCAGCAGCACAAAAGCTAGCGGGGGGACCTACGAGCAGTACTTC. The V call is TRBV5-1, the J call TRBJ2-7, with 11 positions matching TRBD2. The CDR3 runs to 16 residues. Germline trimming cut 4 bases from V and 2 bases from J; bases unmatched to any gene: 8. Germline-derived CDR1 and CDR2 are SGHRS and YFSETQ.

The V gene is TRBV28, the J gene TRBJ1-6; D is perhaps TRBD1 (5 bases). The CDR3 length is 12 residues. Looked up from germline, CDR1 is MDHEN and CDR2 is SYDVKM. The V end was cut by 6 bases, the J end by 9 bases, with 9 bases between. The CDR3 DNA reads TGTGCCAGCAGCGTCCAGGGTTCACCCCTCCACTTT. Residues: CASSVQGSPLHF.

The chain joins TRBV19 to TRBJ2-1; 10 nucleotides agree with TRBD2. Trimming took 2 bases from V and 9 from J; bases not matched to a gene: 7. Germline CDR1 LNHDA, CDR2 SQIVND (reference sequence). The CDR3 contains 15 residues. CDR3 loop: CASSITSGMGGEQFF. As DNA, the CDR3 is TGTGCCAGTAGTATAACTAGCGGGATGGGGGGTGAGCAGTTCTTC. Full variable domain (outside the CDR3, taken from reference TRBV19 and TRBJ2-1): DGGITQSPKYLFRKEGQNVTLSCEQNLNHDAMYWYRQDPGQGLRLIYYSQIVNDFQKGDIAEGYSVSREKKESFPLTVTSAQKNPTAFYLCASSITSGMGGEQFFGPGTRLTVL.

This sequence joins TRBV6-6 and TRBJ2-5, with TRBD2 matching over 7 bases. Germline values: CDR1 MNHNY, CDR2 SVGAGI (reference sequence). CDR3 length: 15 residues. Trimming removed 5 bases from V and 1 base from J; junction bases left unmatched: 7. The CDR3 loop reads CASSDDKRGQETQYF. The DNA for the CDR3 is TGTGCCAGCAGTGACGATAAGCGGGGCCAAGAGACCCAGTACTTC.

This clone appeared once. V is TRBV5-1 and J is TRBJ2-6; a possible D gene is TRBD1 (7 bases). Germline V gene lookup returns CDR1 SGHRS and CDR2 YFSETQ. CDR3 length equals 16 residues. V dropped 0 bases and J dropped 2 bases, with 9 bases sitting between them. The CDR3 nucleotides are TGCGCCAGCAGCTTGGGCAGGGGGGCTGGGGCCAACGTCCTGACTTTC. It specifies CASSLGRGAGANVLTF.

The J gene is TRBJ2-1, the V gene TRBV10-3; 7 positions match TRBD1. CDR3 length equals 13 residues. Germline V gene sequence: CDR1 ENHRY, CDR2 SYGVKD. With V trimmed by 7 bases and J by 8 bases, 8 bases remained unmatched. The CDR3 here is CAIKGAERYEQFF. In DNA form, the CDR3 reads TGTGCCATCAAGGGGGCAGAACGGTATGAGCAGTTCTTC.

The gene calls are TRBV7-9 and TRBJ2-3, with D perhaps matching TRBD1 (7 bases). CDR3 length equals 14 residues. The V gene's germline CDR1 is SEHNR and CDR2 FQNEAQ (reference sequence). V was pared by 2 bases and J by 5 bases, with 11 bases between. CDR3 loop: CASSLRQGGDTQYF. The CDR3 DNA follows: TGTGCCAGCAGCTTAAGGCAGGGGGGAGATACGCAGTATTTT.

V is TRBV18 and J is TRBJ2-2; D unclear. Trimming took 6 bases from V and 1 from J, leaving 12 bases between them. The germline V gene encodes CDR1 KGHSH and CDR2 LQKENI. This CDR3 is built from 15 residues. CDR3 region: CASSLALGNTGELFF. CDR3 nucleotide sequence: TGTGCCAGCTCGTTAGCCTTGGGGAACACCGGGGAGCTGTTTTTT.

The CDR3 DNA sequence: TGTGCCAGCAGGATAAGGGGGATGAACACTGAAGCTTTCTTT. Translation gives CASRIRGMNTEAFF. The chain couples TRBV6-5 to TRBJ1-1; the D gene is possibly TRBD1 (6 bases). Trimming cost V 6 bases and J 0 bases, with 11 bases left between them. Per germline, CDR1 MNHEY and CDR2 SVGAGI. The CDR3 has 14 residues.

V and J are TRBV3-1 (or the pseudogene TRBV3-2) and TRBJ1-6, with 8 bases aligning to TRBD1. J gave up 9 bases and V 6 bases, and 10 bases lay outside the gene matches. Germline lookup yields CDR1 LGHDT and CDR2 YNNKEL (reference sequence). The CDR3 covers 15 residues. In nucleotides, the CDR3 is TGTGCCAGCAGTCCGAGGACAGGGATTGTTTCACCCCTCCACTTT. It is translated as CASSPRTGIVSPLHF.

To note about this clone: Other DNA sequences in the sample encode the same CDR3. The rearrangement links TRBV6-5 to TRBJ1-5, with 9 nucleotides matching TRBD1. Germline V gene sequence: CDR1 MNHEY, CDR2 SVGAGI. The CDR3 extends over 13 amino acids. V lost 6 bases, J lost 4 bases, and 1 base stayed unmatched. CDR3 amino acids: CASRGTGNQPQHF. As DNA, the CDR3 is TGTGCCAGCAGAGGGACAGGGAATCAGCCCCAGCATTTT.

The chain combines TRBV28 with TRBJ2-7; a possible D gene is TRBD2 (6 bases). CDR3 length equals 15 residues. In germline, CDR1 is MDHEN, CDR2 SYDVKM. V shed 5 bases and J shed 5 bases, with 19 bases lying between them. The CDR3 protein is CASSTPGEKENEQYF. The CDR3 coding sequence is TGTGCCAGCAGTACTCCGGGGGAAAAGGAAAACGAGCAGTACTTC.

The chain joins TRBV4-1 to TRBJ2-5; 8 bases align to TRBD1. The CDR3 runs to 15 residues. V lost 4 bases and J lost 5; bases outside the gene matches: 9. Germline V gene lookup returns CDR1 MGHRA and CDR2 YSYEKL. CDR3 sequence reads: CASSLTDRGWETQYF. As DNA, the CDR3 is TGCGCCAGCAGCCTAACCGACAGGGGTTGGGAGACCCAGTACTTC.

The chain uses TRBV19 and TRBJ1-3, with D maybe TRBD1 (6 bases). The CDR3 is 16 amino acids. Germline lookup yields CDR1 LNHDA and CDR2 SQIVND (reference sequence). V was shortened by 5 bases and J by 2 bases, with 16 bases between the two germline ends. The CDR3 protein is CASSDPQGPTGNTIYF. The CDR3 coding sequence is TGTGCCAGTAGTGACCCACAGGGACCCACTGGAAACACCATATATTTT.